This TCR beta chain was identified during a study of spatial heterogeneity in lung cancer. This clonotype was recorded a few times. Antigen specificity is unknown. Germline V lookup: CDR1 DFQATT, CDR2 SNEGSKA (reference sequence). Deletions cut 6 bases from V and 2 bases from J, with 8 bases between. The CDR3 covers 11 residues. In the library, each TCR cDNA molecule bore its own unique molecular identifier. Each CDR3 protein gets one entry after TCRdb re-called the 5' RACE reads with MiXCR. Counted here are about 24,000 distinct CDR3 sequences, approximately 9% occurring once; the ten biggest clones make up roughly 8%. The time point was: sample taken at primary tumor resection. The donors comprised some 78 untreated early-stage non-small cell lung cancer patients. General study points: Tumoral mutation counts were tracked by counts of expanded intratumoral alpha and beta TCRs.

This TCR was recovered from a male donor with early-stage non-small cell lung cancer. V gene TRBV20-1 combines with J gene TRBJ2-7; perhaps TRBD2 as D (7 bases). This sample comprised lung tumor tissue, obtained at surgery. CDR3: CSAGGAYEQYF. In DNA, the CDR3 is TGCAGTGCAGGGGGGGCCTACGAGCAGTACTTC.